The 8 T cell receptor beta chains below come from one sample, sequenced in a study of cytomegalovirus exposure and HLA in healthy donors. Amplification used 60 Vbeta primers and 13 Jbeta primers. The assay was immunoSEQ multiplex PCR, and TCRdb's table has in-frame clones only and misses some. This sample has about 100,000 clones, with 70% to 85% found just once. Sequencing was carried out using PBMCs. The receptors shown here come from a woman between 18 and 29 years old in good health and CMV-seronegative.

This clone was seen more than once but under ten times. One end of the junction varies from germline; a read error may be responsible. The chain combines TRBV4-1 with TRBJ1-4, with 11 positions matching TRBD1. The CDR3 is 13 amino acids. The germline V gene has CDR1 MGHRA and CDR2 YSYEKL. The CDR3 coding sequence is TGCGCCAGCCAGGGGGACAGGGGGAGGAAAACTGTTTTT. This encodes CASQGDRGRKTVF.

This clone was counted a single time. This rearrangement joins TRBV13 to TRBJ1-4; 8 nucleotides match TRBD1. Germline CDR1 and CDR2: PRHDT and FYEKMQ (reference sequence). Trimming took 5 bases from V and 7 from J; bases not matched to a gene: 6. This CDR3 comprises 14 residues. This CDR3 reads CASSQGQGLEKLFF. DNA of the CDR3: TGTGCCAGCAGCCAAGGACAGGGTCTTGAAAAACTGTTTTTT.

The chain uses TRBV7-9 and TRBJ2-7; TRBD1 matches 7 bases. The CDR3 consists of 13 residues. Trimming removed 5 bases from V and 2 bases from J; junction bases left unmatched: 3. Germline V gives CDR1 SEHNR, CDR2 FQNEAQ (reference sequence). This CDR3 reads CASSLTGTYEQYF. In nucleotides, the CDR3 is TGTGCCAGCAGCCTGACAGGGACCTACGAGCAGTACTTC.

V is TRBV19 and J is TRBJ1-2; possible D gene TRBD1, 5 bases. Deletions cut 4 bases from V and 2 bases from J, with 5 bases between. The CDR3 length is 12 residues. Per germline, CDR1 LNHDA and CDR2 SQIVND (reference sequence). For the CDR3, the DNA is TGTGCCAGTAGTAGGGGCAACTATGGCTACACCTTC. It encodes CASSRGNYGYTF.

The chain carries TRBV15 and TRBJ2-1, with D possibly being TRBD1 (5 bases). CDR1 is LNHNV and CDR2 is YYDKDF in the germline V gene (reference sequence). The CDR3 is 15 amino acids. Trimming removed 0 bases at V and 8 bases at J, with 14 bases between. CDR3 in DNA: TGTGCCACCAGCAGAGACCTCAACCAGGGCCATGAGCAGTTCTTC. As protein: CATSRDLNQGHEQFF.

The chain uses TRBV28 and TRBJ1-1; tentatively, D is TRBD1 (6 bases). CDR3 size: 17 residues. Trimming took 6 bases from V and 0 from J, leaving 20 bases between them. Per germline, CDR1 MDHEN and CDR2 SYDVKM. CDR3 sequence: CASRDSQGPPLNTEAFF. For the CDR3, the DNA is TGTGCCAGCAGGGACTCCCAGGGGCCCCCCCTGAACACTGAAGCTTTCTTT.

The chain uses TRBV30 and TRBJ1-1; D may be TRBD1 (6 bases). V lost 4 bases and J lost 2, with 11 bases in between. The V gene's germline CDR1 is GTSNPN and CDR2 SVGIG (reference sequence). There are 13 residues in the CDR3. The CDR3 protein is CAWTGQINTEAFF. In DNA, the CDR3 is TGTGCCTGGACCGGACAGATAAACACTGAAGCTTTCTTT.

This sequence joins TRBV7-2 and TRBJ2-7, with 8 bases lining up with TRBD1. This CDR3 region has 14 residues. Germline CDR1 is SGHTA and CDR2 is FQGNSA. The V gene end was trimmed by 5 bases and the J gene end by 10 bases; junction bases not matched to a gene: 13. CDR3 DNA: TGTGCCAGCAGCCCGCGGACAGGGCGACCGGAACAGTACTTC. Translation gives CASSPRTGRPEQYF.